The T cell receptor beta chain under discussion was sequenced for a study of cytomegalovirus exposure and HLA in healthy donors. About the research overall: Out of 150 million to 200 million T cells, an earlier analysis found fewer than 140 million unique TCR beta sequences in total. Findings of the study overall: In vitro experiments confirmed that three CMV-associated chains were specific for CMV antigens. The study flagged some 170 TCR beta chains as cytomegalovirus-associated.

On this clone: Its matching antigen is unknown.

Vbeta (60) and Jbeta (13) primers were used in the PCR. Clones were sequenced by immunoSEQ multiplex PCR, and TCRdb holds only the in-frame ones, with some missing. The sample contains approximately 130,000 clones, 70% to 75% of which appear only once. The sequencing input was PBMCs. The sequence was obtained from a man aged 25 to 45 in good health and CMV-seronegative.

The chain's CDR3 is CASPGQVEGNQPQHF. CDR3 sequence (DNA): TGTGCCAGCCCGGGACAGGTTGAGGGCAATCAGCCCCAGCATTTT. V gene TRBV21-1 combines with J gene TRBJ1-5; the D call in the table, TRBD1, was not verified against the DNA. TRBV21-1 is labeled a pseudogene. The CDR3 runs 15 residues.